Described below is a single T cell receptor beta chain sequence and its context. Germline CDR1 is SGHRS and CDR2 is YFSETQ. The CDR3 is 15 amino acids. Trimming left V 1 base short and J 0 bases short, with 10 bases between. The source of the sample is a study of shared clonotypes between healthy human individuals. Study as a whole: Researchers assigned three CD4 naive, three CD4 memory, two CD8 naive and one CD8 memory plate to each donor.

CD8 cells classed as naive were CD45RO-negative and positively selected for CCR7, excluding terminally differentiated effector memory CD45RA+ cells. Splitting of each subset's genomic DNA was done evenly across several immunoSEQ plates. Sequencing used immunoSEQ multiplex PCR; TCRdb keeps in-frame clones, though not all of them. This sample yields approximately 1.9 million clones, of which roughly 93% are seen a single time; more than 1.5% belongs to the top ten. This clonotype was obtained from a man between 18 and 35 years old in good health. Some clones in this sample may be carry-over from other donors' samples. Sequencing input: naive CD8+ T cells from PBMCs. The J gene is TRBJ2-5, the V gene TRBV5-1; TRBD1 is a possible D gene (6 bases). CDR3 in DNA: TGCGCCAGCAGCTTGTTAGGACAGCACCAAGAGACCCAGTACTTC. Amino acids: CASSLLGQHQETQYF.